Listed below are T cell receptor beta chains from one sample, sequenced in a study of control samples from healthy donors and cancer patients. Only in-frame clones appear in the TCRdb table, and some are missing; sequencing was by immunoSEQ multiplex PCR. The table lists 64,000 or so clones, more than 85% of them singletons. The specimen sequenced was PBMCs. The receptors derive from a man aged 35 to 55 with colorectal cancer. CDR3s include the opening cysteine and the closing phenylalanine or tryptophan. The D gene is left open where the match is weak. Not all rows give a size; the values are once, few, many and, for expanded clones, a class.

D gene	V gene	clone size	J gene	CDR3 DNA	CDR3 protein
.	TRBV28	.	TRBJ2-3	TGTGCCAGCAGTTCTCTCCCCACAGATACGCAGTATTTT	CASSSLPTDTQYF
TRBD1	TRBV11-2	.	TRBJ1-2	TGTGCCAGCAGCTTACAAAGAACAACAGGGGGCAATGGCTACACCTTC	CASSLQRTTGGNGYTF
.	TRBV3-1/TRBV3-2	.	TRBJ1-5	TGTGCCAGCGCGGGGGTGAGTGGGCCCCAGCATTTT	CASAGVSGPQHF
.	TRBV18	.	TRBJ2-7	TGTGCCAGCTCACCTGACAGTTCCGAGCAGTACTTC	CASSPDSSEQYF
TRBD1	TRBV10-1	.	TRBJ1-5	TGCGCCAGCAGGGAACAGGGGGTTGGCAATCAGCCCCAGCATTTT	CASREQGVGNQPQHF
TRBD1	TRBV6-1	.	TRBJ2-7	TGTGCCAGCAGTGAACCGGGACAGATAGTCTACGAGCAGTACTTC	CASSEPGQIVYEQYF
.	TRBV19	once	TRBJ2-6	TGTGCCACTACAAACCCCTCCGGGGGTGGGGTCTCTGGGGCCAACGTCCTGACTTTC	CATTNPSGGGVSGANVLTF
TRBD1	TRBV9	.	TRBJ2-7	TGTGCCAGCAGCGCCTCGGGACAGGGGGTCCACGAGCAGTACTTC	CASSASGQGVHEQYF
.	TRBV5-1	.	TRBJ2-7	TGCGCCAGCAGCTTGGGCCCCCCACAGGGCCAGAAGACGCAGTACTTC	CASSLGPPQGQKTQYF
.	TRBV30	.	TRBJ2-5	TGTGCCTGGAGTGTACTCGTTGGAGAGACCCAGTACTTC	CAWSVLVGETQYF
.	TRBV11-2	.	TRBJ2-1	TGTGCCAGCAGCCTTAGGGTCCAGAGCTCCTACAATGAGCAGTTCTTC	CASSLRVQSSYNEQFF
TRBD1	TRBV6-5	.	TRBJ1-1	TGTGCCAGCAGTCCGCGGGACAGAGTGAACACTGAAGCTTTCTTT	CASSPRDRVNTEAFF
.	TRBV6-5	.	TRBJ2-1	TGTGCCTCCGGGCGGGACACAACCTACAATGAGCAGTTCTTC	CASGRDTTYNEQFF
TRBD1	TRBV6-5	.	TRBJ1-2	TGTGCCAGCAGCCTCAGGGGGTCTAACTATGGCTACACCTTC	CASSLRGSNYGYTF
.	TRBV11-3	.	TRBJ2-7	TGTGCCAGCAGCTTAAGGGGCGGCGAGCAGTACTTC	CASSLRGGEQYF
TRBD1	TRBV5-1	.	TRBJ1-1	TGCGCCAGCACGGATACAGGGGGAGACACTGAAGCTTTCTTT	CASTDTGGDTEAFF
.	TRBV6-1	.	TRBJ1-6	TGTGCCAGCAGTGGCCCCGGGAGGACAGCATTCAATTCACCCCTCCACTTT	CASSGPGRTAFNSPLHF
.	TRBV4-2	.	TRBJ2-3	TGTGCCAGCAGCCTAGCGGTGGCGGAGTCAGATACGCAGTATTTT	CASSLAVAESDTQYF
.	TRBV6-5	.	TRBJ2-7	TGTGCCAGCAGTTACTCGCAGGGGACCTACGAGCAGTACTTC	CASSYSQGTYEQYF
TRBD1	TRBV5-1	.	TRBJ1-2	TGCGCCAGCAGCTCGGGGGGACAGCTTTATGGCTACACCTTC	CASSSGGQLYGYTF
.	TRBV3-1/TRBV3-2	few	TRBJ2-1	TGTGCCAGCAGCCAGTTCCGGGACTCCGGTATCTTCTTC	CASSQFRDSGIFF
TRBD2	TRBV5-4	.	TRBJ2-5	TGTGCCAGCAGCTCCGAGCGGGGGGGCGGTTGGGAGACCCAGTACTTC	CASSSERGGGWETQYF
.	TRBV5-1	.	TRBJ1-2	TGCGCAAGCAGGGATTCGGGTGGCTACACCTTC	CASRDSGGYTF
.	TRBV27	.	TRBJ2-5	TGTGCCAGCAGTTTATCGGTAGCCGAGACCCAGTACTTC	CASSLSVAETQYF
TRBD1	TRBV6-6	.	TRBJ1-4	TGTGCCAGCAGTTTTACAGGGGGGGATGAAAAACTGTTTTTT	CASSFTGGDEKLFF
.	TRBV5-6	once	TRBJ2-1	TGTGCCAGCAGCCGCCGCAGGACAAGCTCCTACAATGAGCAGTTCTTC	CASSRRRTSSYNEQFF
.	TRBV6-2/TRBV6-3	.	TRBJ2-1	TGTGCCAGCAGTTACTTGACGGGGGAGCAAGGGTATGAGCAGTTCTTC	CASSYLTGEQGYEQFF
TRBD1	TRBV11-3	.	TRBJ1-1	TGTGCCAGCAGCTTAGATTTGCGGACAGGGGCGAACACTGAAGCTTTCTTT	CASSLDLRTGANTEAFF
TRBD2	TRBV7-7	.	TRBJ2-5	TGTGCCAGCAGCTCCGGACTAGCATCCCGAGGGGCCCAGTACTTC	CASSSGLASRGAQYF
TRBD1	TRBV15	.	TRBJ2-3	TGTGCCACCAGCAGAGGGGGACAGGGGGATACGCAGTATTTT	CATSRGGQGDTQYF
TRBD1	TRBV19	.	TRBJ1-6	TGTGCCAGTAGGATCGACAGGGGGCAGAGTTCACCCCTCCACTTT	CASRIDRGQSSPLHF
.	TRBV24-1	.	TRBJ1-4	TGTGCCACCATAACACTCAACCCCCACACAACTAATGAAAAACTGTTTTTT	CATITLNPHTTNEKLFF
TRBD2	TRBV19	.	TRBJ2-7	TGTGCCAGTAGTACTAGCGGGGGCCCCTCCTACGAGCAGTACTTC	CASSTSGGPSYEQYF
.	TRBV27	once	TRBJ1-1	TGTGCCAGCAGTTTCGTTCAGGGCACTGAAGCTTTCTTT	CASSFVQGTEAFF
.	TRBV10-1	.	TRBJ2-3	TGCGCCAGCAGGGACGGAAACACAGATACGCAGTATTTT	CASRDGNTDTQYF
.	TRBV9	.	TRBJ1-5	TGTGCCAGCAGCCGACAGGCCAATCAGCCCCAGCATTTT	CASSRQANQPQHF
TRBD1	TRBV9	.	TRBJ1-6	TGTGCCAGCAGCGTGAGTCCGGGACAGGGTAATTCACCCCTCCACTTT	CASSVSPGQGNSPLHF
.	TRBV4-3	.	TRBJ2-2	TGCGCCAGCAGCCAATACACGAACACCGGGGAGCTGTTTTTT	CASSQYTNTGELFF
.	TRBV2	.	TRBJ2-2	TGTGCCAGGGGACAAGGGCCGAACACCGGGGAGCTGTTTTTT	CARGQGPNTGELFF
TRBD1	TRBV29-1	.	TRBJ2-1	TGCAGCGTACGGAGACAGGGGCGGAATGAGCAGTTCTTC	CSVRRQGRNEQFF